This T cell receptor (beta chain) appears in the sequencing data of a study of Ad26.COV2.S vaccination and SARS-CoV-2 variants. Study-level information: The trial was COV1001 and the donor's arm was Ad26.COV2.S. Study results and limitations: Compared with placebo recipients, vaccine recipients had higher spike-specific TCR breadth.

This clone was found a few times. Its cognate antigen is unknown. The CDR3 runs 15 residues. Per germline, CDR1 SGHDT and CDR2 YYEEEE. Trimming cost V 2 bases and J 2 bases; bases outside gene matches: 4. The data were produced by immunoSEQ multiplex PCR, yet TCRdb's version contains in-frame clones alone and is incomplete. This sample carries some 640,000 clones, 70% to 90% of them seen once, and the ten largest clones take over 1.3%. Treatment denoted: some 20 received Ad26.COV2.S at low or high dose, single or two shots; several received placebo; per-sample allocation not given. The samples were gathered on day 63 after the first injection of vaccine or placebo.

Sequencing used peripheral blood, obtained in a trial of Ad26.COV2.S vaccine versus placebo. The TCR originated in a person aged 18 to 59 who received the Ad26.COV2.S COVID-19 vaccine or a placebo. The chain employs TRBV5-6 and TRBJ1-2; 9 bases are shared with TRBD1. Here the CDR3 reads CASSFGQGLNYGYTF. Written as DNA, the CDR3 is TGTGCCAGCAGCTTCGGACAGGGGTTAAACTATGGCTACACCTTC.